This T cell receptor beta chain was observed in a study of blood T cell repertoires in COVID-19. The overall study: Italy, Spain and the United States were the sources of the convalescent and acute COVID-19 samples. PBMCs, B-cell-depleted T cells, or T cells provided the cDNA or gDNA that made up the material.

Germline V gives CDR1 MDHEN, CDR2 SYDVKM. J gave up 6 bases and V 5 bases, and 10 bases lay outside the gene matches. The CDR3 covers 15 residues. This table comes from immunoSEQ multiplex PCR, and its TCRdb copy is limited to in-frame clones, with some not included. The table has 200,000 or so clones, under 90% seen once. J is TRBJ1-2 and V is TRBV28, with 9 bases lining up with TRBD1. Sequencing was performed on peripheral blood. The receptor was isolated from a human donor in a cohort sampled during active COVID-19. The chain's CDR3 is CASSGTGGNLNGYTF. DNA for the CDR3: TGTGCCAGCAGTGGCACAGGGGGCAATCTGAATGGCTACACCTTC.